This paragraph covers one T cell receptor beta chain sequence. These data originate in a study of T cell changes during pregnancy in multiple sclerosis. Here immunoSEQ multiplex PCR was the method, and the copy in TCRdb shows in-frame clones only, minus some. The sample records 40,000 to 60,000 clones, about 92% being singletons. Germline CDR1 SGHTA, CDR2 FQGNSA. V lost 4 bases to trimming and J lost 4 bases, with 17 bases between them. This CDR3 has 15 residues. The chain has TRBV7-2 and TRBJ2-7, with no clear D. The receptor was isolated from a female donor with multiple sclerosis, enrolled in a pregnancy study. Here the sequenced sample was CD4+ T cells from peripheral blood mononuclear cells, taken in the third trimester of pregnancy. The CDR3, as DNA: TGTGCCAGCAGCTCCTCCTGGGCAGCTTCTTACGAGCAGTACTTC. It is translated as CASSSSWAASYEQYF.